This TCR beta chain is drawn from a study of cytomegalovirus exposure and HLA in healthy donors. Whole-study results and caveats: The study flagged some 180 TCR beta chains as cytomegalovirus-associated. Most likely, a cluster of highly shared sequence variants arose as a sequencing artifact.

The CDR3 has 14 residues. The germline V gene has CDR1 SGHDT and CDR2 YYEEEE. V lost 4 bases and J 3 bases, leaving 12 bases between the germline ends. Note on this clone: Its antigen is as yet unknown.

Use of 60 Vbeta and 13 Jbeta primers characterized the PCR. Only in-frame clones appear in the TCRdb table, and some are missing; sequencing was by immunoSEQ multiplex PCR. This table has 200,000 or so clones, about 85% appearing once. The chain carries TRBV5-6 and TRBJ2-3; the D gene is possibly TRBD2 (5 bases). Source material: PBMCs. The receptor was derived from a human donor in good health. CDR3 nucleotide sequence: TGTGCCAGCAGCGTTAAACGAGGGACAGATACGCAGTATTTT. It yields the protein CASSVKRGTDTQYF.